The source of this T cell receptor beta chain is a study of cytomegalovirus exposure and HLA in healthy donors. The PCR made use of 60 Vbeta and 13 Jbeta primers. The protocol was immunoSEQ multiplex PCR, while the TCRdb copy is restricted to in-frame clones and leaves out a portion. Of approximately 180,000 clones in the sample, roughly four fifths were seen once. The CDR3 runs to 14 residues. The junction had 7 bases not matched to a gene; V was cut back by 1 base and J by 8 bases. CDR1 is GTSNPN, CDR2 SVGIG, per germline (reference sequence). The chain links TRBV30 to TRBJ1-4; 7 nucleotides match TRBD1. The receptor's source is a woman aged 18-29 years in good health and CMV-seronegative. The specimen was PBMCs. The CDR3 sequence: CAWSAGTVGEKLFF. In DNA form, the CDR3 reads TGTGCCTGGAGTGCCGGGACAGTCGGGGAAAAACTGTTTTTT.